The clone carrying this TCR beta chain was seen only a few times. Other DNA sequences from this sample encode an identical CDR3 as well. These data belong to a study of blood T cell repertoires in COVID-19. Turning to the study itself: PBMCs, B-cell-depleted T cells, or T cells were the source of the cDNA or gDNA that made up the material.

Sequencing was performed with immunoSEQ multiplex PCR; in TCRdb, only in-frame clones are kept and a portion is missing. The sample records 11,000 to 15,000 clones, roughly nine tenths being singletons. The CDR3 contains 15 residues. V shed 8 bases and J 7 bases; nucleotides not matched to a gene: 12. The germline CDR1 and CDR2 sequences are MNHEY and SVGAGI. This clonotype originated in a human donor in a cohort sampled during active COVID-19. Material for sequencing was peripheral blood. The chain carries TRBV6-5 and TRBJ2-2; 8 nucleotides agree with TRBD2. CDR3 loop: CASSREGGRGGELFF. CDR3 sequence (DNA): TGTGCCAGCTCACGGGAGGGGGGGCGCGGCGGGGAGCTGTTTTTT.